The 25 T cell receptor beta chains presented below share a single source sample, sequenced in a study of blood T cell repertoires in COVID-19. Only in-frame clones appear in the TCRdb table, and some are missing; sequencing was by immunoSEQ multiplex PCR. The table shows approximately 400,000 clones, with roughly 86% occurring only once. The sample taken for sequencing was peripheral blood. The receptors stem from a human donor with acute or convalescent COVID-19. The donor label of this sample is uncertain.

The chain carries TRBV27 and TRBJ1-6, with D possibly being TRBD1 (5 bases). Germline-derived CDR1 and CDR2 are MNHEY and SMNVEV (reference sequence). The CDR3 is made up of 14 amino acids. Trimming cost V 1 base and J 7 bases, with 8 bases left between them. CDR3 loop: CASSLFSGNSPLHF. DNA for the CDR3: TGTGCCAGCAGTTTATTTTCAGGGAATTCACCCCTCCACTTT.

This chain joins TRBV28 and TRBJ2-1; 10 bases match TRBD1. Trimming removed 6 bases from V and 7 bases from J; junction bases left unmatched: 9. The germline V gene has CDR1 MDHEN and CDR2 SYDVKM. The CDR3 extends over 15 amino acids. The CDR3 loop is CASRPRDRGRNEQFF. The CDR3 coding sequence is TGTGCCAGCAGGCCCCGGGACAGGGGAAGAAATGAGCAGTTCTTC. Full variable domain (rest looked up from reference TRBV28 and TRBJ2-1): DVKVTQSSRYLVKRTGEKVFLECVQDMDHENMFWYRQDPGLGLRLIYFSYDVKMKEKGDIPEGYSVSREKKERFSLILESASTNQTSMYLCASRPRDRGRNEQFFGPGTRLTVL.

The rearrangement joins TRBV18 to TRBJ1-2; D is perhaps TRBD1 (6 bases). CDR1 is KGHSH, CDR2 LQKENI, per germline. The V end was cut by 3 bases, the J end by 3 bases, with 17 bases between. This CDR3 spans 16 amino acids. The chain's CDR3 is CASSPLLGNRDYGYTF. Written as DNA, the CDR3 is TGTGCCAGCTCACCCCTACTTGGGAACAGGGACTATGGCTACACCTTC.

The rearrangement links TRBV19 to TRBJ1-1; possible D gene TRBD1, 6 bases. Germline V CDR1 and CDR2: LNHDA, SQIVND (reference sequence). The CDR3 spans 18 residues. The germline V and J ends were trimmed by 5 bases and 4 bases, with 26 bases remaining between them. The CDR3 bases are TGTGCCAGTAGTCTTAATTACCGCGGGGGCCGAAGAGTCACTGAAGCTTTCTTT. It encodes CASSLNYRGGRRVTEAFF.

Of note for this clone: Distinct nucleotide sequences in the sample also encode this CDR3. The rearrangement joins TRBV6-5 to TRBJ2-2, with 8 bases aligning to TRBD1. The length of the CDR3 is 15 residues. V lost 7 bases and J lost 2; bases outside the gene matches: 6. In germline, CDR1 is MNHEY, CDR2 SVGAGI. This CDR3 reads CASTPDRANTGELFF. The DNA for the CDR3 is TGTGCCAGCACCCCGGACAGGGCAAACACCGGGGAGCTGTTTTTT.

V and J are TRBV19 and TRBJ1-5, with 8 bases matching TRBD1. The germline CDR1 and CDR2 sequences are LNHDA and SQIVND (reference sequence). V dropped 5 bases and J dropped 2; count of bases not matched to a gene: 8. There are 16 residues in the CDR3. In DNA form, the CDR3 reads TGTGCCAGTAGTCACCTCAGGGGGCGAGGCAATCAGCCCCAGCATTTT. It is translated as CASSHLRGRGNQPQHF.

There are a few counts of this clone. CDR3 bases: TGTGCCAGCAGTTTGAGGGACCTAGCGCAGGGTGAGCAGTTCTTC. Its protein product is CASSLRDLAQGEQFF. The V gene is TRBV27, the J gene TRBJ2-1, with TRBD2 as a possible D gene (6 bases). Germline CDR1 is MNHEY and CDR2 is SMNVEV (reference sequence). Deletions cut 3 bases from V and 9 bases from J, with 18 bases between. CDR3 length: 15 amino acids.

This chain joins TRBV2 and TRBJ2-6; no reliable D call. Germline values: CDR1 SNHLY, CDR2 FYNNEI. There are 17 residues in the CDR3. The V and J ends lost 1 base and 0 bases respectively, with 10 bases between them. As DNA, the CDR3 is TGTGCCAGCAGTGAAGGGGCGATTTCCTCTGGGGCCAACGTCCTGACTTTC. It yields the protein CASSEGAISSGANVLTF.

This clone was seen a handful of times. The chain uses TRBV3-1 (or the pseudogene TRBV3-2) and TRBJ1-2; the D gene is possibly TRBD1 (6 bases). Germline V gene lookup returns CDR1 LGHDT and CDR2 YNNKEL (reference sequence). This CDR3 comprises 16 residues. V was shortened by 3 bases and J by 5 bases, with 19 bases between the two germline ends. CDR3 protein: CASSQGSLTGMYGYTF. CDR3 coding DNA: TGTGCCAGCAGCCAGGGCTCCCTTACAGGGATGTATGGCTACACCTTC.

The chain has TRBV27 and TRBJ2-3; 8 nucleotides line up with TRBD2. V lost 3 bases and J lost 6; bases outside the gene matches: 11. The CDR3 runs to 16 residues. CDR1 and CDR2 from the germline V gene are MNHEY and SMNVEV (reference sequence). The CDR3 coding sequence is TGTGCCAGCAGTTTCTCTAGCGGGTCCCGGGTGGATACGCAGTATTTT. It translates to CASSFSSGSRVDTQYF.

The CDR3, as DNA: TGTGCCAGCCACCTAGCGGGAAAGTTCTTCTCCTACGAGCAGTACTTC. It encodes CASHLAGKFFSYEQYF. The chain couples TRBV5-6 to TRBJ2-7; TRBD2 matches at 9 bases. CDR3 length: 16 residues. Germline CDR1 reads SGHDT; CDR2 reads YYEEEE. The trim removed 7 bases at V and 0 bases at J, leaving 11 bases unmatched.

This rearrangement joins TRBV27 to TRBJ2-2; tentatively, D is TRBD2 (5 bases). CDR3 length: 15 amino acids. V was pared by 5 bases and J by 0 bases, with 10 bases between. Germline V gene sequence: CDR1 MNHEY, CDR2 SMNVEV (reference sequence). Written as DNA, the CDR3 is TGTGCCAGCAGTGGCGGGCCCCCGAACACCGGGGAGCTGTTTTTT. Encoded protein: CASSGGPPNTGELFF.

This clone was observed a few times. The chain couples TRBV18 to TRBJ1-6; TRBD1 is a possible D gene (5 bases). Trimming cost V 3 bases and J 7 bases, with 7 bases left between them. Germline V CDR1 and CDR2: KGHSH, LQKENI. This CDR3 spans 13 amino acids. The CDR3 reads CASSPRENSPLHF. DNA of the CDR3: TGTGCCAGCTCACCCAGGGAAAATTCACCCCTCCACTTT. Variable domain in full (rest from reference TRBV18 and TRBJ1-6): NAGVMQNPRHLVRRRGQEARLRCSPMKGHSHVYWYRQLPEEGLKFMVYLQKENIIDESGMPKERFSAEFPKEGPSILRIQQVVRGDSAAYFCASSPRENSPLHFGNGTRLTVT.

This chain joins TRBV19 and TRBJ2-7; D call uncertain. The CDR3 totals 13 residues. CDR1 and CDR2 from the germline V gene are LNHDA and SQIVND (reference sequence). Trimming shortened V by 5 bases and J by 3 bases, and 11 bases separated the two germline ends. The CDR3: CASSQSAVYEQYF. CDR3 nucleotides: TGTGCCAGTAGTCAGTCGGCGGTCTACGAGCAGTACTTC.

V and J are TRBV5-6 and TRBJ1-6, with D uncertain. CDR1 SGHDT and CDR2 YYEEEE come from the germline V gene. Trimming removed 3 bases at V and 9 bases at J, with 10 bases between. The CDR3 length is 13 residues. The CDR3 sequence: CASSSGWGSPLHF. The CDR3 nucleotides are TGTGCCAGCAGCTCGGGGTGGGGTTCACCCCTCCACTTT.

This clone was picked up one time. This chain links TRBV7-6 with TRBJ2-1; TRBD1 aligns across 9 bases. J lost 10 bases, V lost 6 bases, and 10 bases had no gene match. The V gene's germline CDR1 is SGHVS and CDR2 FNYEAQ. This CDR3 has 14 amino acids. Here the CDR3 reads CASSPRQGGREQFF. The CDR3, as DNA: TGTGCCAGCAGTCCCCGACAGGGGGGACGGGAGCAGTTCTTC.

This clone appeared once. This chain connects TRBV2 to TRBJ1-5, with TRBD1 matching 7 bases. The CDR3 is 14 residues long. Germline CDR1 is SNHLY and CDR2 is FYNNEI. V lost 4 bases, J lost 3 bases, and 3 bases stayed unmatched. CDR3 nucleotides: TGTGCCAGCAGTGCCAGGGGGGTCAATCAGCCCCAGCATTTT. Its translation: CASSARGVNQPQHF.

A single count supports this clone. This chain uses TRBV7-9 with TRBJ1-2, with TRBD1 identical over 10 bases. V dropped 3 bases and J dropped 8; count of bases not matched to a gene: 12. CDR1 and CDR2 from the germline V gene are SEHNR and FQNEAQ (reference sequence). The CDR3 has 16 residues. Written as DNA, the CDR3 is TGTGCCAGCAGCTTCCGAACGGGACAGGGGAATGGAGGCTACACCTTC. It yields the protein CASSFRTGQGNGGYTF. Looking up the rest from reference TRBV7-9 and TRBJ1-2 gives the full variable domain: DTGVSQNPRHKITKRGQNVTFRCDPISEHNRLYWYRQTLGQGPEFLTYFQNEAQLEKSRLLSDRFSAERPKGSFSTLEIQRTEQGDSAMYLCASSFRTGQGNGGYTFGSGTRLTVV.

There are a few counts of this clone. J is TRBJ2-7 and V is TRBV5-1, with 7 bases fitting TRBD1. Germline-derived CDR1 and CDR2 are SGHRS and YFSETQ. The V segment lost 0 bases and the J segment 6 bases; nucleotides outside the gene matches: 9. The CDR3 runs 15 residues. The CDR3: CASSLGWDSPFEQYF. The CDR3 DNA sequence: TGCGCCAGCAGCTTGGGGTGGGACAGTCCCTTCGAGCAGTACTTC.

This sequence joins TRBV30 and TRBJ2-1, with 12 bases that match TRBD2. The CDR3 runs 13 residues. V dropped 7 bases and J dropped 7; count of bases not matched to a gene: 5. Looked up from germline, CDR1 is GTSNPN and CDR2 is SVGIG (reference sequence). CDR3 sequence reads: CASKTSGGNEQFF. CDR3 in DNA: TGTGCCTCCAAGACTAGCGGGGGAAATGAGCAGTTCTTC. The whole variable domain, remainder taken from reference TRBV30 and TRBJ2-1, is SQTIHQWPATLVQPVGSPLSLECTVEGTSNPNLYWYRQAAGRGLQLLFYSVGIGQISSEVPQNLSASRPQDRQFILSSKKLLLSDSGFYLCASKTSGGNEQFFGPGTRLTVL.

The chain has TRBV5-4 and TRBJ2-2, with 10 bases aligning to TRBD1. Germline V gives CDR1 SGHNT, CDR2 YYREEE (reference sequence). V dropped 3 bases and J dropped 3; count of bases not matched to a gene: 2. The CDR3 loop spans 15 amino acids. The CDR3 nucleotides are TGTGCCAGCAGCTGGGGACAGGGGCACACCGGGGAGCTGTTTTTT. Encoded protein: CASSWGQGHTGELFF.

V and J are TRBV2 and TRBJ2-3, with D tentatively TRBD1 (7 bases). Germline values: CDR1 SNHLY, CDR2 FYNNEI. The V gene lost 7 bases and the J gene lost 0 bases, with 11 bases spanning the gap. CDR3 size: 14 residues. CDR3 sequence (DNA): TGTGCCAGCAAGGAGGGGGCGAGCACAGATACGCAGTATTTT. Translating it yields CASKEGASTDTQYF.

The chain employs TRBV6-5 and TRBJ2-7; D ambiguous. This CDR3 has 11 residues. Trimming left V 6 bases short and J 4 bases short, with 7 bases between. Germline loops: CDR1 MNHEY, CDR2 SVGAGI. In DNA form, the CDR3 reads TGTGCCAGCAGCTCTAGGTACGAGCAGTACTTC. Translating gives CASSSRYEQYF.

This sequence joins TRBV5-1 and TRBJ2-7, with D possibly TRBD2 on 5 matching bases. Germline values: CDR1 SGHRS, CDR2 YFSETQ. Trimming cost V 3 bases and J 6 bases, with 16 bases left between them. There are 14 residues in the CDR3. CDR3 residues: CASSSELVSSEQYF. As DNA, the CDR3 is TGCGCCAGCAGCTCGGAACTAGTATCCAGCGAGCAGTACTTC.

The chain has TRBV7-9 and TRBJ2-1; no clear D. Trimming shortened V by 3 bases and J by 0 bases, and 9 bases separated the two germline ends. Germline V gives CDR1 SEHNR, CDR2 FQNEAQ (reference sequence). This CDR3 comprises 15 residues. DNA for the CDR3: TGTGCCAGCAGCTTTGAGGCTCGCTCCTACAATGAGCAGTTCTTC. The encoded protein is CASSFEARSYNEQFF.